The rows below give T cell receptor beta chains drawn from one sample of a study of T cell clonotyping in hematopoietic cell transplantation. Produced via immunoSEQ multiplex PCR; TCRdb's table is partial and in-frame only. Here the sample spans approximately 16,000 clones, 93% being singletons. This specimen consisted of peripheral blood mononuclear cells, obtained before stem cell transplant. The origin of the receptors is a young man with biphenotypic leukemia. Some clones in this sample may be carry-over from other donors' samples. Both conserved end residues are part of each CDR3. The D gene is left open where the match is weak. Expanded clones are given a class, and other clones once, few, many or no size at all.

clone_size: NA; j_call: TRBJ1-2; v_call: TRBV30; d_call: TRBD1; cdr3_aa: CAWTGGRYGYTF; cdr3_nt: TGTGCCTGGACAGGGGGGAGGTATGGCTACACCTTC
clone_size: few; j_call: TRBJ2-5; v_call: TRBV25-1; d_call: TRBD1; cdr3_aa: CASSESDRGVGTQYF; cdr3_nt: TGTGCCAGCAGTGAATCGGACAGGGGGGTCGGGACCCAGTACTTC
clone_size: NA; j_call: TRBJ1-2; v_call: TRBV6-5; d_call: TRBD1; cdr3_aa: CASSRTGTGDGYTF; cdr3_nt: TGTGCCAGCAGTCGTACCGGGACAGGGGATGGCTACACCTTC
clone_size: NA; j_call: TRBJ2-7; v_call: TRBV29-1; d_call: TRBD1; cdr3_aa: CSVEAGQGSYEQYF; cdr3_nt: TGCAGCGTTGAGGCTGGACAGGGCTCCTACGAGCAGTACTTC
clone_size: NA; j_call: TRBJ1-1; v_call: TRBV6-5; d_call: NA; cdr3_aa: CASHLGGGKTEAFF; cdr3_nt: TGTGCCAGCCACCTAGGGGGGGGGAAGACTGAAGCTTTCTTT
clone_size: NA; j_call: TRBJ1-1; v_call: TRBV4-3; d_call: NA; cdr3_aa: CASSPGLANTEAFF; cdr3_nt: TGCGCCAGCAGCCCGGGACTTGCGAACACTGAAGCTTTCTTT
clone_size: NA; j_call: TRBJ2-3; v_call: TRBV7-2; d_call: NA; cdr3_aa: CASRLRGGTDTQYF; cdr3_nt: TGTGCCAGCAGACTAAGGGGGGGCACAGATACGCAGTATTTT
clone_size: NA; j_call: TRBJ2-5; v_call: TRBV7-2; d_call: NA; cdr3_aa: CASSLISGTQYF; cdr3_nt: TGTGCCAGCAGCTTAATAAGTGGGACCCAGTACTTC
clone_size: NA; j_call: TRBJ2-3; v_call: TRBV23-1; d_call: NA; cdr3_aa: CGCVHSGGTDTQYF; cdr3_nt: TGCGGGTGTGTCCATTCAGGGGGCACAGATACGCAGTATTTT
clone_size: NA; j_call: TRBJ2-7; v_call: TRBV7-2; d_call: NA; cdr3_aa: CASSLGPPSHHEQYF; cdr3_nt: TGTGCCAGCAGCTTGGGACCGCCAAGCCACCACGAGCAGTACTTC
clone_size: NA; j_call: TRBJ2-3; v_call: TRBV7-2; d_call: TRBD1; cdr3_aa: CASSFLGQGASDTQYF; cdr3_nt: TGTGCCAGCAGCTTCTTAGGACAGGGGGCTTCAGATACGCAGTATTTT
clone_size: NA; j_call: TRBJ1-1; v_call: TRBV6-5; d_call: TRBD1; cdr3_aa: CASRGTGHTEAFF; cdr3_nt: TGTGCCAGCAGGGGGACAGGGCACACTGAAGCTTTCTTT
clone_size: NA; j_call: TRBJ2-7; v_call: TRBV28; d_call: TRBD1; cdr3_aa: CASSREVGQGHYEQYF; cdr3_nt: TGTGCCAGCAGCCGCGAAGTAGGACAGGGCCACTACGAGCAGTACTTC
clone_size: NA; j_call: TRBJ2-4; v_call: TRBV5-4; d_call: TRBD2; cdr3_aa: CAIKGLAGEKNIQYF; cdr3_nt: TGTGCCATCAAGGGACTAGCGGGGGAAAAAAACATTCAGTACTTC
clone_size: NA; j_call: TRBJ2-1; v_call: TRBV11-2; d_call: NA; cdr3_aa: CASSLGHSSNEQFF; cdr3_nt: TGTGCCAGCAGCTTAGGACACTCATCGAATGAGCAGTTCTTC
clone_size: NA; j_call: TRBJ2-3; v_call: TRBV27; d_call: NA; cdr3_aa: CASSLSLRLALGRIGDTQYF; cdr3_nt: TGTGCCAGCAGTTTATCGTTGAGGCTGGCTCTGGGGCGGATAGGTGATACGCAGTATTTT
clone_size: NA; j_call: TRBJ1-1; v_call: TRBV10-3; d_call: NA; cdr3_aa: CAISEGKGLRTEAFF; cdr3_nt: TGTGCCATCAGTGAAGGGAAGGGTTTGAGGACTGAAGCTTTCTTT
clone_size: NA; j_call: TRBJ2-7; v_call: TRBV9; d_call: TRBD1; cdr3_aa: CASSKGGGPYEQYF; cdr3_nt: TGTGCCAGCAGCAAAGGGGGCGGACCATACGAGCAGTACTTC
clone_size: NA; j_call: TRBJ1-1; v_call: TRBV2; d_call: NA; cdr3_aa: CASAKDSLLTAFF; cdr3_nt: TGTGCCAGCGCCAAGGACAGTCTTTTAACGGCTTTCTTT
clone_size: NA; j_call: TRBJ2-3; v_call: TRBV5-1; d_call: NA; cdr3_aa: CASSPAMGGAMNTQYF; cdr3_nt: TGCGCCAGCAGCCCCGCCATGGGGGGGGCGATGAATACGCAGTATTTT
clone_size: NA; j_call: TRBJ2-5; v_call: TRBV6-5; d_call: NA; cdr3_aa: CASSASHETQYF; cdr3_nt: TGTGCCAGCAGTGCCTCCCACGAGACCCAGTACTTC
clone_size: NA; j_call: TRBJ2-7; v_call: TRBV6-6; d_call: NA; cdr3_aa: CASSDGYEQYF; cdr3_nt: TGTGCCAGCAGTGACGGCTACGAGCAGTACTTC
clone_size: NA; j_call: TRBJ2-7; v_call: TRBV5-1; d_call: NA; cdr3_aa: CASSLDYVTRSSYEQYF; cdr3_nt: TGCGCCAGCAGCTTGGATTACGTCACTAGAAGCTCCTACGAGCAGTACTTC
clone_size: NA; j_call: TRBJ1-5; v_call: TRBV4-3; d_call: TRBD1; cdr3_aa: CASSQDGTGRNQPQHF; cdr3_nt: TGCGCCAGCAGCCAAGACGGGACAGGACGAAATCAGCCCCAGCATTTT
clone_size: NA; j_call: TRBJ1-1; v_call: TRBV28; d_call: NA; cdr3_aa: CASSLIGGLAEAFF; cdr3_nt: TGTGCCAGCAGTTTAATCGGGGGGCTTGCTGAAGCTTTCTTT
clone_size: NA; j_call: TRBJ2-5; v_call: TRBV6-5; d_call: TRBD2; cdr3_aa: CASSYSRGSQETQYF; cdr3_nt: TGTGCCAGCAGTTACTCGCGGGGGAGCCAAGAGACCCAGTACTTC
clone_size: NA; j_call: TRBJ2-2; v_call: TRBV7-3; d_call: NA; cdr3_aa: CASSLTSGSGELFF; cdr3_nt: TGTGCCAGCAGCTTAACGTCGGGTTCCGGGGAGCTGTTTTTT
clone_size: NA; j_call: TRBJ1-5; v_call: TRBV7-2; d_call: NA; cdr3_aa: CASSQGPDQPQHF; cdr3_nt: TGTGCCAGCAGCCAAGGGCCCGATCAGCCCCAGCATTTT
clone_size: NA; j_call: TRBJ1-2; v_call: TRBV19; d_call: NA; cdr3_aa: CASSRGWGYGYTF; cdr3_nt: TGTGCCAGTAGTCGGGGATGGGGCTATGGCTACACCTTC
clone_size: NA; j_call: TRBJ2-7; v_call: TRBV7-8; d_call: NA; cdr3_aa: CASSREDFLEQYF; cdr3_nt: TGTGCCAGCAGCCGAGAGGACTTCTTGGAGCAGTACTTC
clone_size: NA; j_call: TRBJ2-7; v_call: TRBV2; d_call: TRBD1; cdr3_aa: CASNRDRDKDEQYF; cdr3_nt: TGTGCCAGCAATCGGGACAGGGACAAGGACGAGCAGTACTTC
clone_size: NA; j_call: TRBJ2-3; v_call: TRBV11-3; d_call: NA; cdr3_aa: CASSSGRSDTQYF; cdr3_nt: TGTGCCAGCAGCTCCGGCAGGTCGGATACGCAGTATTTT
clone_size: NA; j_call: TRBJ2-5; v_call: TRBV5-4; d_call: TRBD2; cdr3_aa: CASSLGGGETQYF; cdr3_nt: TGTGCCAGCAGCTTGGGGGGGGGAGAGACCCAGTACTTC
clone_size: NA; j_call: TRBJ2-7; v_call: TRBV7-2; d_call: NA; cdr3_aa: CASSLERQGWYEQYF; cdr3_nt: TGTGCCAGCAGCTTAGAGCGCCAGGGTTGGTACGAGCAGTACTTC
clone_size: NA; j_call: TRBJ2-7; v_call: TRBV5-6; d_call: TRBD1; cdr3_aa: CASRPPGTARNEQYF; cdr3_nt: TGTGCCAGCAGACCCCCCGGGACAGCCAGGAACGAGCAGTACTTC
clone_size: NA; j_call: TRBJ1-5; v_call: TRBV23-1; d_call: TRBD1; cdr3_aa: CASSHNNRGCWACNQPQHF; cdr3_nt: TGCGCCAGCAGTCATAACAACAGGGGCTGTTGGGCTTGCAATCAGCCCCAGCATTTT
clone_size: NA; j_call: TRBJ1-5; v_call: TRBV5-1; d_call: NA; cdr3_aa: CASSPRGADNQPQHF; cdr3_nt: TGCGCCAGCAGCCCCCGAGGGGCGGACAATCAGCCCCAGCATTTT
clone_size: NA; j_call: TRBJ1-2; v_call: TRBV29-1; d_call: TRBD1; cdr3_aa: CSVVADRVNGYTF; cdr3_nt: TGCAGCGTTGTGGCGGACAGGGTGAATGGCTACACCTTC
clone_size: NA; j_call: TRBJ2-3; v_call: TRBV11-1; d_call: TRBD2; cdr3_aa: CASSLELAGSTDTQYF; cdr3_nt: TGTGCCAGCAGCTTAGAACTAGCGGGGAGCACAGATACGCAGTATTTT
clone_size: NA; j_call: TRBJ1-1; v_call: TRBV2; d_call: NA; cdr3_aa: CASSGPGANTEAFF; cdr3_nt: TGTGCCAGCAGTGGACCAGGGGCGAACACTGAAGCTTTCTTT
clone_size: NA; j_call: TRBJ1-2; v_call: TRBV28; d_call: TRBD1; cdr3_aa: CASSSTDRGHGTF; cdr3_nt: TGTGCCAGCAGTTCAACGGACAGGGGACATGGCACCTTC
clone_size: NA; j_call: TRBJ2-7; v_call: TRBV21-1; d_call: NA; cdr3_aa: CASSKRGDTTYEQYF; cdr3_nt: TGTGCCAGCAGCAAACGAGGAGATACGACCTACGAGCAGTACTTC
clone_size: NA; j_call: TRBJ1-1; v_call: TRBV2; d_call: NA; cdr3_aa: CASSSQGNTEAFF; cdr3_nt: TGTGCCAGCAGTTCGCAGGGGAACACTGAAGCTTTCTTT
clone_size: NA; j_call: TRBJ2-7; v_call: TRBV5-1; d_call: NA; cdr3_aa: CASSLRTTPYEQYF; cdr3_nt: TGCGCCAGCAGCTTGAGGACTACCCCCTACGAGCAGTACTTC
clone_size: NA; j_call: TRBJ2-7; v_call: TRBV6-5; d_call: NA; cdr3_aa: CASSYSLTGSYEQYF; cdr3_nt: TGTGCCAGCAGTTACTCGTTAACGGGTTCCTACGAGCAGTACTTC
clone_size: NA; j_call: TRBJ2-5; v_call: TRBV5-6; d_call: NA; cdr3_aa: CASSFGRSQETQYF; cdr3_nt: TGTGCCAGCAGCTTCGGAAGGTCCCAAGAGACCCAGTACTTC
clone_size: NA; j_call: TRBJ1-2; v_call: TRBV25-1; d_call: NA; cdr3_aa: CASSAGGSRGYTF; cdr3_nt: TGTGCCAGCAGTGCTGGGGGGTCTCGGGGCTACACCTTC
clone_size: NA; j_call: TRBJ1-4; v_call: TRBV13; d_call: NA; cdr3_aa: CASSLDQEKLFF; cdr3_nt: TGTGCCAGCAGCTTAGATCAAGAAAAACTGTTTTTT
clone_size: NA; j_call: TRBJ2-1; v_call: TRBV27; d_call: NA; cdr3_aa: CASSWGHNEQFF; cdr3_nt: TGTGCCAGCAGCTGGGGCCACAATGAGCAGTTCTTC
clone_size: NA; j_call: TRBJ1-1; v_call: TRBV2; d_call: TRBD1; cdr3_aa: CASSRQGVSTEAFF; cdr3_nt: TGTGCCAGCAGTCGACAGGGGGTGAGCACTGAAGCTTTCTTT
clone_size: NA; j_call: TRBJ1-3; v_call: TRBV30; d_call: NA; cdr3_aa: CAWSVLTSGNTIYF; cdr3_nt: TGTGCCTGGAGTGTACTGACCTCTGGAAACACCATATATTTT
clone_size: NA; j_call: TRBJ2-7; v_call: TRBV6-5; d_call: NA; cdr3_aa: CASSYSIEDGYEQYF; cdr3_nt: TGTGCCAGCAGTTACTCGATCGAGGACGGCTACGAGCAGTACTTC
clone_size: NA; j_call: TRBJ1-2; v_call: TRBV10-3; d_call: NA; cdr3_aa: CAIRGRVRVHHYGYTF; cdr3_nt: TGTGCCATCAGAGGTAGGGTGAGAGTTCATCACTATGGCTACACCTTC
clone_size: NA; j_call: TRBJ2-7; v_call: TRBV5-1; d_call: NA; cdr3_aa: CASSSQKYEQYF; cdr3_nt: TGCGCCAGCAGCTCCCAGAAATACGAGCAGTACTTC
clone_size: once; j_call: TRBJ1-2; v_call: TRBV7-2; d_call: NA; cdr3_aa: CASSLGPNYGYTF; cdr3_nt: TGTGCCAGCAGCTTAGGCCCTAACTATGGCTACACCTTC
clone_size: NA; j_call: TRBJ2-1; v_call: TRBV11-2; d_call: TRBD1; cdr3_aa: CASSLGGQGANEQFF; cdr3_nt: TGTGCCAGCAGCTTAGGCGGGCAGGGGGCCAATGAGCAGTTCTTC
clone_size: NA; j_call: TRBJ1-1; v_call: TRBV6-1; d_call: NA; cdr3_aa: CASTESTEAFF; cdr3_nt: TGTGCCAGCACGGAATCAACTGAAGCTTTCTTT
clone_size: NA; j_call: TRBJ2-5; v_call: TRBV30; d_call: NA; cdr3_aa: CAWSAQGGWETQYF; cdr3_nt: TGTGCCTGGAGTGCCCAGGGGGGCTGGGAGACCCAGTACTTC